These 32 T cell receptor beta chains share one sample of origin, sequenced in a study of cytomegalovirus exposure and HLA in healthy donors. A multiplex PCR was run with 60 Vbeta primers and 13 Jbeta primers. Clones were sequenced by immunoSEQ multiplex PCR, and TCRdb holds only the in-frame ones, with some missing. This table holds under 200,000 clones. Sequences were obtained from PBMCs. The receptors here all came from a young man in good health and CMV-seronegative.

This chain joins TRBV6-6 and TRBJ2-7; 9 positions match TRBD1. Germline V gene data show CDR1 as MNHNY and CDR2 as SVGAGI (reference sequence). V lost 0 bases to trimming and J lost 3 bases; unmatched junction nucleotides: 3. The CDR3 has 15 amino acids. The CDR3 loop reads CASSYSRTGDYEQYF. CDR3 nucleotides: TGTGCCAGCAGTTACTCGAGGACAGGGGACTACGAGCAGTACTTC.

The chain is built from TRBV18 and TRBJ1-1, with 8 bases identical to TRBD1. CDR1 and CDR2 from the germline V gene are KGHSH and LQKENI. The CDR3 extends over 13 amino acids. The junction had 4 bases not matched to a gene; V was cut back by 7 bases and J by 3 bases. The DNA of the CDR3 is TGTGCCAGCTTCTCGACAGGGGACACTGAAGCTTTCTTT. It is translated as CASFSTGDTEAFF.

The V call is TRBV7-3, the J call TRBJ2-5; 10 bases align to TRBD1. The CDR3 totals 17 residues. The trim removed 5 bases at V and 5 bases at J, leaving 14 bases unmatched. Germline CDR1 SGHTA, CDR2 FQGTGA. CDR3 bases: TGTGCCAGCAGCCCTCGGGGGGGGACAGGGGCTTGGGAGACCCAGTACTTC. It translates to CASSPRGGTGAWETQYF.

The CDR3 sequence: CASKERTSVDEQYF. The CDR3 DNA reads TGCGCCAGCAAAGAAAGGACTAGCGTCGACGAGCAGTACTTC. The chain carries TRBV10-2 and TRBJ2-7; TRBD2 matches 9 bases. The germline gives CDR1 WSHSY, CDR2 SAAADI. The CDR3 length is 14 residues. V lost 7 bases and J lost 5; bases outside the gene matches: 9.

The gene calls are TRBV7-6 and TRBJ2-7; 10 nucleotides line up with TRBD2. The CDR3 spans 15 residues. CDR1 SGHVS and CDR2 FNYEAQ come from the germline V gene. The junction had 7 bases not matched to a gene; V was cut back by 5 bases and J by 3 bases. The DNA for the CDR3 is TGTGCCAGCAGCCTCCGGACTAGCGGAAACTACGAGCAGTACTTC. This codes for CASSLRTSGNYEQYF.

The chain is built from TRBV5-4 and TRBJ1-4; no clear D gene. The ends were cut back, 4 bases at V and 4 bases at J, with 14 bases in the middle. This CDR3 has 15 residues. CDR1 SGHNT and CDR2 YYREEE come from the germline V gene (reference sequence). In nucleotides, the CDR3 is TGTGCCAGCAGCCAAGATCAACTTAATAATGAAAAACTGTTTTTT. This sequence encodes CASSQDQLNNEKLFF. The full variable domain, rest sourced from reference TRBV5-4 and TRBJ1-4, is ETGVTQSPTHLIKTRGQQVTLRCSSQSGHNTVSWYQQALGQGPQFIFQYYREEENGRGNFPPRFSGLQFPNYSSELNVNALELDDSALYLCASSQDQLNNEKLFFGSGTQLSVL.

The rearrangement uses TRBV20-1 and TRBJ2-1; D is ambiguous. The CDR3 is 10 residues long. Germline V gives CDR1 DFQATT, CDR2 SNEGSKA (reference sequence). Trimming took off 6 bases at V and 4 bases at J, with 4 bases between the two ends. The CDR3 is CSALYNEQFF. In nucleotides, the CDR3 is TGCAGTGCCCTATACAATGAGCAGTTCTTC.

This chain links TRBV7-9 with TRBJ2-7; D is possibly TRBD1 (6 bases). Per the germline V gene, CDR1 is SEHNR and CDR2 is FQNEAQ (reference sequence). This CDR3 contains 12 residues. Between the trimmed V and J ends, which lost 5 bases and 2 bases, there was a span of 7 bases. The CDR3 is CASSGTTYEQYF. The CDR3 DNA sequence: TGTGCCAGCAGCGGGACAACCTACGAGCAGTACTTC.

The V gene is TRBV15, the J gene TRBJ1-2, with TRBD1 identical over 8 bases. V trimming: 5 bases; J trimming: 7 bases; junction bases outside the gene matches: 12. The CDR3 extends over 15 amino acids. The V gene's germline CDR1 is LNHNV and CDR2 YYDKDF (reference sequence). The CDR3 nucleotides are TGTGCCACCAGCTTTGGACAGGGCATCTACTCTGGCTACACCTTC. This encodes CATSFGQGIYSGYTF.

DNA for the CDR3: TGTGCCAGCAGCCCCCGGGGGAGGACACAGAACTATGGCTACACCTTC. Protein product: CASSPRGRTQNYGYTF. The rearrangement joins TRBV4-2 to TRBJ1-2, with D perhaps matching TRBD1 (5 bases). In germline, CDR1 is LGHNA, CDR2 YNFKEQ. V dropped 4 bases and J dropped 2 bases, with 17 bases sitting between them. This CDR3 comprises 16 residues.

The chain carries TRBV19 and TRBJ2-2, with D possibly TRBD1 on 6 matching bases. The germline V and J ends were trimmed by 7 bases and 4 bases, with 16 bases remaining between them. The CDR3 runs 15 residues. The V gene's germline CDR1 is LNHDA and CDR2 SQIVND (reference sequence). CDR3 DNA sequence: TGTGCCAGTAATTTCCAGGGGTTGGGCACCGGGGAGCTGTTTTTT. Translation gives CASNFQGLGTGELFF.

The V and J genes are TRBV5-1 and TRBJ2-2, with 10 bases aligning to TRBD2. CDR3 size: 16 residues. Germline V gene lookup returns CDR1 SGHRS and CDR2 YFSETQ. The V and J ends lost 4 bases and 5 bases, in that order; junction bases with no gene match: 8. CDR3 in amino acids: CASSGRLAGATGELFF. The CDR3 region has the DNA TGCGCCAGCAGCGGTAGACTAGCGGGCGCTACCGGGGAGCTGTTTTTT.

The gene calls are TRBV4-1 and TRBJ2-1; D is possibly TRBD1 (5 bases). V shed 2 bases and J shed 15 bases, with 20 bases lying between them. The CDR3 contains 14 residues. Germline CDR1 is MGHRA and CDR2 is YSYEKL. The CDR3 sequence is CASSQIGRGPPAFF. The CDR3 DNA sequence: TGCGCCAGCAGCCAAATTGGAAGGGGCCCACCGGCGTTCTTC.

This sequence joins TRBV27 and TRBJ1-5, with D unclear. The CDR3 is 12 residues long. Trimming cost V 5 bases and J 3 bases, with 5 bases left between them. CDR1 and CDR2 (germline): MNHEY, SMNVEV (reference sequence). In nucleotides, the CDR3 is TGTGCCAGCAGTCCCATCAATCAGCCCCAGCATTTT. Amino acid sequence: CASSPINQPQHF.

The CDR3 DNA reads as TGTGCCAGCAGTGGGTGGTCCCCTCCCCACTACTACGAGCAGTACTTC. Amino acids: CASSGWSPPHYYEQYF. The rearrangement links TRBV27 to TRBJ2-7; unclear D gene. CDR3 length equals 16 residues. V was trimmed by 5 bases and J by 3 bases, leaving 20 bases between them. From germline, CDR1 is MNHEY and CDR2 SMNVEV (reference sequence).

J is TRBJ1-1 and V is TRBV30; the D gene is possibly TRBD1 (6 bases). Trimming removed 3 bases from V and 0 bases from J, with 8 bases in between. The CDR3 is made up of 13 amino acids. Germline values: CDR1 GTSNPN, CDR2 SVGIG (reference sequence). CDR3 nucleotides: TGTGCCTGGAGCCGGACAGTGAACACTGAAGCTTTCTTT. Amino acids: CAWSRTVNTEAFF. The whole variable domain, remainder taken from reference TRBV30 and TRBJ1-1, is SQTIHQWPATLVQPVGSPLSLECTVEGTSNPNLYWYRQAAGRGLQLLFYSVGIGQISSEVPQNLSASRPQDRQFILSSKKLLLSDSGFYLCAWSRTVNTEAFFGQGTRLTVV.

The chain uses TRBV7-2 and TRBJ2-5; TRBD2 matches 8 bases. The J call may not be correct, given that the DNA end is closer to TRBJ2-7. Germline CDR1 SGHTA, CDR2 FQGNSA. The CDR3 has 16 residues. CDR3 region: CASSPGNGAGALEQYF. In DNA, the CDR3 is TGTGCCAGCAGCCCCGGGAATGGAGCGGGAGCCCTCGAGCAGTACTTC.

The V and J genes are TRBV19 and TRBJ2-1, with 7 bases matching TRBD1. Per germline, CDR1 LNHDA and CDR2 SQIVND (reference sequence). The CDR3 length is 15 residues. With V trimmed by 6 bases and J by 4 bases, 9 bases remained unmatched. The CDR3 is CASSRDRQTYNEQFF. The DNA of the CDR3 is TGTGCCAGTAGCAGGGACAGACAAACATACAATGAGCAGTTCTTC.

The chain recombines TRBV19 with TRBJ1-3; TRBD1 agrees at 7 bases. The length of the CDR3 is 16 residues. The V gene end was trimmed by 4 bases and the J gene end by 0 bases; junction bases not matched to a gene: 6. Germline V CDR1 and CDR2: LNHDA, SQIVND (reference sequence). Here the CDR3 DNA reads TGTGCCAGTAGTAGCCAGACAGGGAGCTCTGGAAACACCATATATTTT. Amino acids: CASSSQTGSSGNTIYF.

J is TRBJ1-5 and V is TRBV11-2; D is unclear. CDR3 length: 15 amino acids. Trimming took off 6 bases at V and 7 bases at J, with 19 bases between the two ends. The germline V gene has CDR1 SGHAT and CDR2 FQNNGV. The CDR3 here is CASSPPPGSGQPQHF. The CDR3 bases are TGTGCCAGCAGTCCCCCTCCGGGTTCCGGCCAGCCCCAGCATTTT.

The chain is built from TRBV11-3 and TRBJ1-1; D ambiguous. V lost 3 bases to trimming and J lost 0 bases, with 8 bases between them. CDR1 is SGHNT, CDR2 YENEEA, per germline. CDR3 length equals 14 residues. The CDR3 nucleotides read TGTGCCAGCAGCTTCAGGAATATGAACACTGAAGCTTTCTTT. Residues: CASSFRNMNTEAFF.

This chain uses TRBV6-1 with TRBJ1-4, with 10 positions matching TRBD1. Germline CDR1 MNHNS, CDR2 SASEGT. The length of the CDR3 is 14 residues. The V segment lost 7 bases and the J segment 8 bases; nucleotides outside the gene matches: 7. The CDR3 region is CASTSGTGEEKLFF. In DNA, the CDR3 is TGTGCCAGCACTTCCGGGACAGGGGAAGAAAAACTGTTTTTT.

J is TRBJ2-2 and V is TRBV5-6; D is perhaps TRBD1 (6 bases). In germline, CDR1 is SGHDT, CDR2 YYEEEE. The CDR3 covers 12 residues. V dropped 4 bases and J dropped 6 bases, with 7 bases sitting between them. CDR3 sequence: CASSRTAGELFF. The CDR3 DNA reads TGTGCCAGCAGCAGGACAGCCGGGGAGCTGTTTTTT.

The J gene is TRBJ1-1, the V gene TRBV12-5; 7 bases line up with TRBD1. The germline V gene encodes CDR1 LGHNT and CDR2 FRNRAP. V was clipped by 7 bases and J by 9 bases; unmatched bases: 5. The CDR3 sequence is 11 residues long. As DNA, the CDR3 is TGTGCTAGTGACTTGACAGGGCAAGCTTTCTTT. It yields the protein CASDLTGQAFF.

DNA of the CDR3: TGTGCCAGCGCCGACAGGGGACTCATTTGGGGCTACACCTTC. Its translation is CASADRGLIWGYTF. V and J are TRBV6-1 and TRBJ1-2, with 8 bases matching TRBD1. V shed 8 bases, J shed 8 bases, and the junction held 13 bases outside the gene matches. The CDR3 covers 14 residues. Germline V gives CDR1 MNHNS, CDR2 SASEGT.

This chain uses TRBV18 with TRBJ1-1, with TRBD1 matching 8 bases. The CDR3 runs 13 residues. Germline V CDR1 and CDR2: KGHSH, LQKENI. Losses at the gene ends were 4 bases for V and 4 bases for J; bases not matched to a gene: 2. The CDR3 coding sequence is TGTGCCAGCTCACTTACAGGGGGCACTGAAGCTTTCTTT. This sequence encodes CASSLTGGTEAFF.

This sequence joins TRBV2 and TRBJ1-1; D not certain. The CDR3 extends over 15 amino acids. Per the germline V gene, CDR1 is SNHLY and CDR2 is FYNNEI. Between the trimmed V and J ends, which lost 1 base and 1 base, there was a span of 10 bases. This CDR3 is CASSEDDGRNTEAFF. The CDR3 DNA reads TGTGCCAGCAGTGAAGATGATGGTAGGAACACTGAAGCTTTCTTT. Supplemented by reference TRBV2 and TRBJ1-1, the full variable domain reads EPEVTQTPSHQVTQMGQEVILRCVPISNHLYFYWYRQILGQKVEFLVSFYNNEISEKSEIFDDQFSVERPDGSNFTLKIRSTKLEDSAMYFCASSEDDGRNTEAFFGQGTRLTVV.

The chain carries TRBV7-2 and TRBJ2-3; 11 bases map to TRBD2. Unmatched junction bases numbered 8, after V lost 4 bases and J lost 2 bases. This CDR3 contains 17 residues. The V gene's germline CDR1 is SGHTA and CDR2 FQGNSA. The CDR3 DNA reads as TGTGCCAGCAGCTCGCGGCTGACTAGCGGGGACACAGATACGCAGTATTTT. Protein: CASSSRLTSGDTDTQYF.

V is TRBV28 and J is TRBJ2-1, with a tentative D call TRBD2 (5 bases). V was pared by 7 bases and J by 12 bases, with 22 bases between. Germline CDR1 MDHEN, CDR2 SYDVKM. The CDR3 has 14 residues. In DNA, the CDR3 is TGTGCCAGCACCCGGGGAACCCACGGGATGGTGCAGTTCTTC. Amino acid sequence: CASTRGTHGMVQFF.

The V call is TRBV4-3, the J call TRBJ1-2; D not certain. Germline V lookup: CDR1 LGHNA, CDR2 YSLEER. The CDR3 is 15 residues long. Trimming removed 0 bases at V and 4 bases at J, with 12 bases between. This CDR3 reads CASSQDLSGPYGYTF. CDR3 DNA: TGCGCCAGCAGCCAAGATCTATCAGGTCCCTATGGCTACACCTTC.

The CDR3 sequence is CASRSRGTVRRYEQYF. The CDR3, as DNA: TGTGCCAGCAGAAGCCGTGGGACAGTGAGGCGCTACGAGCAGTACTTC. The rearrangement joins TRBV28 to TRBJ2-7, with TRBD1 identical over 7 bases. Germline CDR1 and CDR2: MDHEN and SYDVKM. The CDR3 runs 16 residues. Trimming at V came to 6 bases and at J to 3 bases, leaving 14 bases not matched to a gene.

V and J are TRBV10-2 and TRBJ1-2; D not certain. This CDR3 has 14 amino acids. CDR1 and CDR2 from the germline V gene are WSHSY and SAAADI. Between the trimmed V and J ends, which lost 6 bases and 2 bases, there was a span of 13 bases. The CDR3 nucleotides are TGCGCCAGCAGCCCTCCGACACGGAACTATGGCTACACCTTC. Protein: CASSPPTRNYGYTF.